Each of the 5 T cell receptor beta chains below was sequenced from the same sample in a study of T-cell memory formation after mild COVID-19. One entry per CDR3 protein, called by TCRdb with MiXCR from the 5' RACE reads. The sample holds 500,000 to 600,000 distinct CDR3 sequences; about a sixth are singletons and the top ten take around 13%. Material for sequencing was PBMCs or a T cell subset sorted from them (not recorded which). These receptors were collected from an adult woman who had mild COVID-19 (a few samples of this study predate the infection). Cell type and time point are not known.

This clonotype was seen a handful of times. V gene TRBV29-1 combines with J gene TRBJ2-1; TRBD1 aligns across 7 bases. Germline V gene lookup returns CDR1 SQVTM and CDR2 ANQGSEA. V dropped 6 bases and J dropped 3; count of bases not matched to a gene: 11. The CDR3 spans 15 residues. The CDR3 sequence: CSVATTGVLYNEQFF. DNA for the CDR3: TGCAGCGTCGCGACAACAGGGGTGCTCTACAATGAGCAGTTCTTC.

This clonotype was observed a handful of times. The chain joins TRBV20-1 to TRBJ1-3, with D hard to call. The V end lost 0 bases, the J end lost 6 bases, and 18 bases lay between the germline ends. This CDR3 contains 16 residues. Germline V gene sequence: CDR1 DFQATT, CDR2 SNEGSKA (reference sequence). The CDR3 region is CSARDLRVQSENTIYF. In DNA form, the CDR3 reads TGCAGTGCTAGAGATCTTCGGGTCCAGAGTGAAAACACCATATATTTT.

This clonotype has just a few counts. The chain couples TRBV7-9 to TRBJ2-3, with TRBD2 matching 11 bases. This CDR3 is 19 amino acids long. Germline V gives CDR1 SEHNR, CDR2 FQNEAQ (reference sequence). The trim removed 2 bases at V and 3 bases at J, leaving 13 bases unmatched. The chain's CDR3 is CASSLFPVASGGSTDTQYF. CDR3 coding DNA: TGTGCCAGCAGCTTATTTCCGGTTGCTAGCGGGGGGTCGACAGATACGCAGTATTTT.

The gene calls are TRBV7-9 and TRBJ2-5; no clear D. The ends were cut back, 5 bases at V and 1 base at J, with 14 bases in the middle. The CDR3 runs to 15 residues. The germline V gene encodes CDR1 SEHNR and CDR2 FQNEAQ (reference sequence). The CDR3 region has the DNA TGTGCCAGCAGCCCGAAGAGGCGGATCCAAGAGACCCAGTACTTC. It translates to CASSPKRRIQETQYF.

Many counts were recorded for this clonotype. The V gene is TRBV9, the J gene TRBJ2-5; 7 nucleotides agree with TRBD2. Germline values: CDR1 SGDLS, CDR2 YYNGEE. V dropped 0 bases and J dropped 5; count of bases not matched to a gene: 16. The CDR3 spans 18 residues. The CDR3 protein is CASSVAPYSRGLGETQYF. DNA of the CDR3: TGTGCCAGCAGCGTAGCCCCTTACTCGCGGGGGTTAGGTGAGACCCAGTACTTC.